A selection of T cell receptor beta chains follows, all from one sample in a study of T cells in localized non-small cell lung cancer. TCRdb's copy holds only in-frame clones and misses some; the assay was immunoSEQ multiplex PCR. The repertoire includes tens of thousands of clones, 65% to 90% of them detected once, and under 7.5% sits in the top ten. The specimen was peripheral blood mononuclear cells, collected before any cancer treatment. These receptors all stem from a male donor aged 60 or over with stage II lung adenocarcinoma. CDR3s include the opening cysteine and the closing phenylalanine or tryptophan. Each record gives: V gene, CDR3 protein.

TRBV14,CASSQRGNTEAFF
TRBV5-4,CASSLDRALGNTEAFF
TRBV2,CASRAGTSGSGARQYF
TRBV11-2,CASSPQTSSYEQYF
TRBV15,CATSSLGRPNNEQFF
TRBV29-1,CSVEKGGGTEAFF
TRBV5-5,CASSLVGTTNTEAFF
TRBV2,CASSRTGYEQYF
TRBV29-1,CSVEASSETQYF
TRBV7-9,CASSTAGTTTYEQYF
TRBV6-5,CASKGGLAIETQYF
TRBV4-3,CASSQDWAGLTDTQYF
TRBV10-3,CAISGSGQGTNTEAFF
TRBV6-5,CASSSLRETQYF
TRBV4-3,CASSQDYGGGNQPQHF
TRBV6-5,CATWSGTLTDTQYF
TRBV15,CATSRDRPANSYEQYF